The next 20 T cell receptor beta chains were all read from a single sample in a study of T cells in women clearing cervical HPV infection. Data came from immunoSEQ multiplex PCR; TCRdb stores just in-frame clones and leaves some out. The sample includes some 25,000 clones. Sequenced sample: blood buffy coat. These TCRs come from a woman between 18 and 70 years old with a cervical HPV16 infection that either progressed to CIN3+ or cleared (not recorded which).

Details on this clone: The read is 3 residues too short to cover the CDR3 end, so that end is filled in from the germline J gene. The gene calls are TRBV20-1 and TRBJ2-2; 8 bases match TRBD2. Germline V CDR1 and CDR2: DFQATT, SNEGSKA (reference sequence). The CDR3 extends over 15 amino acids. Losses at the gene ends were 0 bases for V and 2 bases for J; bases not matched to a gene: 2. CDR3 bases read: TGCAGTGCTAGAGATGCGGGGGGAAACACCGGGGAG. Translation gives CSARDAGGNTGE. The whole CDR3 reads CSARDAGGNTGELFF.

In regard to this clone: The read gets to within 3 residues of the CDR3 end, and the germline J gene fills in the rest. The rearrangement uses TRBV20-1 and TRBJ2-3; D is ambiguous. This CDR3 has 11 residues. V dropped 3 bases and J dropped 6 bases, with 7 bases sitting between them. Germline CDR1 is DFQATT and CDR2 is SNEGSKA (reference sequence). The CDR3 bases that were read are TGCAGTGCTAGCCAGGCGGATACG. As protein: CSASQADT. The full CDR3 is CSASQADTQYF.

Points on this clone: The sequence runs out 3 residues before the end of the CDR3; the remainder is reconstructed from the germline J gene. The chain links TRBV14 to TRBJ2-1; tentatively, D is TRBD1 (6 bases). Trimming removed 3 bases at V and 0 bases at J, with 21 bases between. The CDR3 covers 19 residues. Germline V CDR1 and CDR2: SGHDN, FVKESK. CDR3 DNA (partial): TGTGCCAGCAGCCAGTTACCCTCCCCGGGACAAAGCTCCTACAATGAG. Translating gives CASSQLPSPGQSSYNE. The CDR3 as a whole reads CASSQLPSPGQSSYNEQFF. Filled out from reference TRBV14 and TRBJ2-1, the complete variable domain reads EAGVTQFPSHSVIEKGQTVTLRCDPISGHDNLYWYRRVMGKEIKFLLHFVKESKQDESGMPNNRFLAERTGGTYSTLKVQPAELEDSGVYFCASSQLPSPGQSSYNEQFFGPGTRLTVL.

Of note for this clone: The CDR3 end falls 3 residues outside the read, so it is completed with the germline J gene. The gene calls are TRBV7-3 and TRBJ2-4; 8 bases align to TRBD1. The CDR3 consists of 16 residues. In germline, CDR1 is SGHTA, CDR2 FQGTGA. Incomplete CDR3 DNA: TGTGCCAGCAGCCAAAGTACGGACAGGGCTAACTATGGT. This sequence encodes CASSQSTDRANYG. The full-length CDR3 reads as CASSQSTDRANYGQYF.

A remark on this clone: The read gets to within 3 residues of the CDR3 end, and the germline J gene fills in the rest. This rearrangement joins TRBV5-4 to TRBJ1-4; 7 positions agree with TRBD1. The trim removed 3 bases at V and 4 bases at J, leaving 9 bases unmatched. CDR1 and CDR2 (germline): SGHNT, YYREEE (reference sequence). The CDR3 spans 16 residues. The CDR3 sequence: CASSSGQERLNEKLFF. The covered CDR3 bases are TGTGCCAGCAGCTCAGGACAGGAGAGACTTAATGAAAAA.

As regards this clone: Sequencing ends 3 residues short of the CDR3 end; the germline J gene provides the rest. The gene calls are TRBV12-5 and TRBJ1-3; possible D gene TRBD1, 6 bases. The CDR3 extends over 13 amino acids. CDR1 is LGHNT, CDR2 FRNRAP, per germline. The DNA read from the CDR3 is TGTGCTAGTGGTTTAGGGGGACCGGGACAT. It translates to CASGLGGPGH. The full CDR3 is CASGLGGPGHIYF.

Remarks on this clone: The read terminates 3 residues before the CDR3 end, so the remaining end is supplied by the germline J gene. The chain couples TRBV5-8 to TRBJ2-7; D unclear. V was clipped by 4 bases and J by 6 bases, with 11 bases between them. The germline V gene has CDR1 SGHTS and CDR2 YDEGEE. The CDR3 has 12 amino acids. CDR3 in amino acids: CASSPVLGEQYF. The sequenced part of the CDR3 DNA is TGTGCCAGCAGCCCCGTTCTAGGCGAG.

The CDR3 region is CASSLRLNTQYF. Partial CDR3 DNA: TGTGCCAGCAGCTTGAGGCTGAATACG. The V call is TRBV5-6, the J call TRBJ2-3, with D unresolved. The read terminates 3 residues before the CDR3 end, so the remaining end is supplied by the germline J gene. The CDR3 is 12 residues long. CDR1 is SGHDT and CDR2 is YYEEEE in the germline V gene. V was shortened by 1 base and J by 7 bases, with 7 bases between the two germline ends. The entire variable domain, with the rest obtained from reference TRBV5-6 and TRBJ2-3, is as follows: DAGVTQSPTHLIKTRGQQVTLRCSPKSGHDTVSWYQQALGQGPQFIFQYYEEEERQRGNFPDRFSGHQFPNYSSELNVNALLLGDSALYLCASSLRLNTQYFGPGTRLTVL.

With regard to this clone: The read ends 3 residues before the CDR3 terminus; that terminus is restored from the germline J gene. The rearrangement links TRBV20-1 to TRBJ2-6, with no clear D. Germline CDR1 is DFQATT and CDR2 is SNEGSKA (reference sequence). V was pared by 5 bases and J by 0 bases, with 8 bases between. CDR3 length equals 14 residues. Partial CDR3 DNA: TGCAGTGCTCCAGTCCTCTCTGGGGCCAACGTC. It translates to CSAPVLSGANV. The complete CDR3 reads CSAPVLSGANVLTF.

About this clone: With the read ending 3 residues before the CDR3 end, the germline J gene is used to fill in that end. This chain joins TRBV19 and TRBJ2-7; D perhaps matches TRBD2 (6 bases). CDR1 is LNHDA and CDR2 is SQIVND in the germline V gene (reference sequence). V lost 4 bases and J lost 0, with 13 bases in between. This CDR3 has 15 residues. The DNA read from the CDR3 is TGTGCCAGTAGTAGGAACAGACTAGACTCCTACGAG. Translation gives CASSRNRLDSYE. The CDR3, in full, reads CASSRNRLDSYEQYF.

The part of the CDR3 DNA that was read is TGCAGCGTTGCTCTAGGGGTTGGCAATCAGCCC. Residues: CSVALGVGNQP. The full CDR3 protein is CSVALGVGNQPQHF. The V call is TRBV29-1, the J call TRBJ1-5; D may be TRBD1 (5 bases). The read ends 3 residues before the CDR3 terminus; that terminus is restored from the germline J gene. The CDR3 extends over 14 amino acids. Germline V gives CDR1 SQVTM, CDR2 ANQGSEA. V was clipped by 4 bases and J by 2 bases, with 12 bases between them. The whole variable domain, filled in from reference TRBV29-1 and TRBJ1-5, reads SAVISQKPSRDICQRGTSLTIQCQVDSQVTMMFWYRQQPGQSLTLIATANQGSEATYESGFVIDKFPISRPNLTFSTLTVSNMSPEDSSIYLCSVALGVGNQPQHFGDGTRLSIL.

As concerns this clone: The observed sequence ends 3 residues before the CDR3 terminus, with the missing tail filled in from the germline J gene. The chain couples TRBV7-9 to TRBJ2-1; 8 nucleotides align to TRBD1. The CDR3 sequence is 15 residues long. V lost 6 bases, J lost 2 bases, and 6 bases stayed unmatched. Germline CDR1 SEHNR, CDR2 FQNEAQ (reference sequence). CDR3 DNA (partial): TGTGCCAGCAGTACCCGGGACAGGCCCTACAATGAG. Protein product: CASSTRDRPYNE. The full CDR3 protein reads CASSTRDRPYNEQFF. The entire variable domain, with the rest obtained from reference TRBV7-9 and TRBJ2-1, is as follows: DTGVSQNPRHKITKRGQNVTFRCDPISEHNRLYWYRQTLGQGPEFLTYFQNEAQLEKSRLLSDRFSAERPKGSFSTLEIQRTEQGDSAMYLCASSTRDRPYNEQFFGPGTRLTVL.

The covered CDR3 bases are TGTGCCAGCAGCGTCACATACGAG. Translation: CASSVTYE. The full CDR3 protein reads CASSVTYEQYF. The chain has TRBV2 and TRBJ2-7, with no clear D. The read ends 3 residues shy of where the CDR3 ends; the end is completed using the germline J gene. This CDR3 region has 11 residues. Between the trimmed V and J ends, which lost 6 bases and 4 bases, there was a span of 7 bases. Per the germline V gene, CDR1 is SNHLY and CDR2 is FYNNEI.

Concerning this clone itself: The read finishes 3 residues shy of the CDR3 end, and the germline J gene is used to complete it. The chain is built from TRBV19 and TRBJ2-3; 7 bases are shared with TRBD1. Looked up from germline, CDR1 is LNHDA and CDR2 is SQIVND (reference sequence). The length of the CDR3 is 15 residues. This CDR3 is CASRTGPGLNQPQYF. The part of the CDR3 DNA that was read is TGTGCCAGTAGGACAGGGCCGGGCTTAAATCAGCCG.

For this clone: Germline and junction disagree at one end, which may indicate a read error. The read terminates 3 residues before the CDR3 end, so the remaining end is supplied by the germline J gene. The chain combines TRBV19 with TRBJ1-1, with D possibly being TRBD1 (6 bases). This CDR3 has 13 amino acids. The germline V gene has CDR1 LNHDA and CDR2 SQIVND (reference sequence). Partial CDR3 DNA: TGTGCCGGTAGTACACAGGGGAACACTGAA. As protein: CAGSTQGNTE. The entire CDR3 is CAGSTQGNTEAFF. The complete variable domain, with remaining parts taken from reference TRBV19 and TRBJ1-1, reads DGGITQSPKYLFRKEGQNVTLSCEQNLNHDAMYWYRQDPGQGLRLIYYSQIVNDFQKGDIAEGYSVSREKKESFPLTVTSAQKNPTAFYLCAGSTQGNTEAFFGQGTRLTVV.

CDR3 sequence reads: CASTRSTMNTEAFF. The part of the CDR3 DNA that was read is TGTGCCAGCACAAGGAGCACTATGAACACTGAA. The chain employs TRBV7-2 and TRBJ1-1, with no clear D. The read terminates 3 residues ahead of where the CDR3 ends, so the germline J gene completes it. The V gene's germline CDR1 is SGHTA and CDR2 FQGNSA. CDR3 size: 14 residues. The V end lost 7 bases, the J end lost 0 bases, and 12 bases lay between the germline ends.

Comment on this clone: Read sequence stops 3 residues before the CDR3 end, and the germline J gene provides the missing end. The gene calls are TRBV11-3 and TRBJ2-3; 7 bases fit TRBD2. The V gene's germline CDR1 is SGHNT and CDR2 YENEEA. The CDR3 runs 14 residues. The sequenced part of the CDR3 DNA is TGTGCCAGCAGCTTACTAGCGGATAAAGAGACG. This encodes CASSLLADKET. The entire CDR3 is CASSLLADKETQYF.

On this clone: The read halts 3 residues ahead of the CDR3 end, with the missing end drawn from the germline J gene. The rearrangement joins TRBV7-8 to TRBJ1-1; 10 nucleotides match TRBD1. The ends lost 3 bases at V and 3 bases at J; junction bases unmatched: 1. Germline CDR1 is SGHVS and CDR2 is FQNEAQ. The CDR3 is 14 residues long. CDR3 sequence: CASSLTGGDTEAFF. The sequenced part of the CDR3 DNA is TGTGCCAGCAGCTTGACAGGGGGCGACACTGAA. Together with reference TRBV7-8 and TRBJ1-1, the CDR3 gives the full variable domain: GAGVSQSPRYKVAKRGQDVALRCDPISGHVSLFWYQQALGQGPEFLTYFQNEAQLDKSGLPSDRFFAERPEGSVSTLKIQRTQQEDSAVYLCASSLTGGDTEAFFGQGTRLTVV.

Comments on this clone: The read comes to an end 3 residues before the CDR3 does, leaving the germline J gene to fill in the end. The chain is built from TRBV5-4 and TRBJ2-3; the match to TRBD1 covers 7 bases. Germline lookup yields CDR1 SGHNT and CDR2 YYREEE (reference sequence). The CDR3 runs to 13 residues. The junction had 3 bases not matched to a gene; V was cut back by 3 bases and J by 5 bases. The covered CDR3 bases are TGTGCCAGCAGCTCGACAGGGTTAGATACG. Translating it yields CASSSTGLDT. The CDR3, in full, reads CASSSTGLDTQYF.

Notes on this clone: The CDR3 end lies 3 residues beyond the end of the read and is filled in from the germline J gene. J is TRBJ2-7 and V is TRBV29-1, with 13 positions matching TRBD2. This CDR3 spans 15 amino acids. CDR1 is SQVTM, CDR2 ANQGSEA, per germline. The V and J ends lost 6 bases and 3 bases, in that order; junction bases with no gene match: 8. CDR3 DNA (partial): TGCAGCGTCGAAAGACTAGCGGGAGGTCGCTACGAG. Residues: CSVERLAGGRYE. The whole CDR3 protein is CSVERLAGGRYEQYF.